This T cell receptor (beta chain) comes out of a study of PD-1 blockade in classical Hodgkin lymphoma. The CDR3 spans 16 residues. CDR1 is MNHNS and CDR2 is SASEGT in the germline V gene. Trimming left V 4 bases short and J 1 base short, with 17 bases between. Study results and limitations: As was reported, newly diagnosed patients showed lower baseline TCR diversity than healthy donors did.

Relapse after autologous stem cell transplantation occurred in every patient, and brentuximab vedotin exposure varied. The protocol was immunoSEQ multiplex PCR, while the TCRdb copy is restricted to in-frame clones and leaves out a portion. This table has more than 10,000 clones, around 80% appearing once. To note about this clone: No antigen is known for it.

This receptor was taken from a human donor with classical Hodgkin lymphoma. The sequences come from peripheral blood mononuclear cells (PBMCs), collected at baseline. This chain joins TRBV6-1 and TRBJ2-7, with D perhaps assigned TRBD1 or TRBD2 (5 bases each). The CDR3 sequence: CASSGWDGEGSYEQYV. The CDR3 bases are TGTGCCAGCAGTGGATGGGACGGAGAAGGGTCCTACGAGCAGTACGTC.